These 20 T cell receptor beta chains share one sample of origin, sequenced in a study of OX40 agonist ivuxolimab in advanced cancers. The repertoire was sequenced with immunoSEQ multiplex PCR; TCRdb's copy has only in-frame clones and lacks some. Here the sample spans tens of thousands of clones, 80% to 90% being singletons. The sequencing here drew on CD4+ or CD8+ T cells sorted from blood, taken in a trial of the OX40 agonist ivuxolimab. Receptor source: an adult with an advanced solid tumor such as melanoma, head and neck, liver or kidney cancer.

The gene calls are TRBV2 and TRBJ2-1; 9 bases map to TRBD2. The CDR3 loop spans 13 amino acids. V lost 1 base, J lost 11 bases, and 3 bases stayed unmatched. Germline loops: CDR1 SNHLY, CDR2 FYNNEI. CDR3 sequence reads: CASSEGGLAKQFF. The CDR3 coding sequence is TGTGCCAGCAGTGAAGGGGGACTAGCTAAGCAGTTCTTC.

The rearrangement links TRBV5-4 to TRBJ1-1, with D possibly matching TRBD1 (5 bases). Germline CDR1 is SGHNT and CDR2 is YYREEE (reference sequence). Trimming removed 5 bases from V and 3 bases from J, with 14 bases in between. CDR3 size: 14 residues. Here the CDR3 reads CASRENRRHTEAFF. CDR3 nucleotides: TGTGCCAGCAGGGAAAACAGGAGACACACTGAAGCTTTCTTT.

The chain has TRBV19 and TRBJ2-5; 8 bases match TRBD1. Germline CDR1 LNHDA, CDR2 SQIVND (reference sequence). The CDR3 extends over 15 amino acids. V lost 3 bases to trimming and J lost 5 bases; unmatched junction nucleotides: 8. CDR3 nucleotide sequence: TGTGCCAGTAGTATCTCTCCAGGGGGCGGCGAGACCCAGTACTTC. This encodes CASSISPGGGETQYF. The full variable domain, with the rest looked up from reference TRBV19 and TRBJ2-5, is DGGITQSPKYLFRKEGQNVTLSCEQNLNHDAMYWYRQDPGQGLRLIYYSQIVNDFQKGDIAEGYSVSREKKESFPLTVTSAQKNPTAFYLCASSISPGGGETQYFGPGTRLLVL.

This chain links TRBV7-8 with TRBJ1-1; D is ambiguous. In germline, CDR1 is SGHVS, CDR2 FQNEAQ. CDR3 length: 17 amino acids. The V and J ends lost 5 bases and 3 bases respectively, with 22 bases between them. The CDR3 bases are TGTGCCAGCAGCCCCAGAGGAACGGGCTTTTGGGACACTGAAGCTTTCTTT. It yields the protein CASSPRGTGFWDTEAFF.

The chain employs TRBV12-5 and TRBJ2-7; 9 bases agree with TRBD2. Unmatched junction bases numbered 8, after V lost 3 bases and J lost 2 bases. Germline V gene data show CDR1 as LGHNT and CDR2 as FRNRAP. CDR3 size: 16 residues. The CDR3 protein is CASGFNLSGRPYEQYF. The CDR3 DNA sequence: TGTGCTAGTGGTTTTAACCTTAGCGGGAGACCCTACGAGCAGTACTTC.

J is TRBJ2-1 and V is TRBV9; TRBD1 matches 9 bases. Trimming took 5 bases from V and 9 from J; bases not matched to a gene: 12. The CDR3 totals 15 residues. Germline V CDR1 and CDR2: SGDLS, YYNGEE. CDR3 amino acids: CASSGPGQGSGEQFF. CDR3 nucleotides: TGTGCCAGCAGTGGTCCGGGACAGGGTTCCGGTGAGCAGTTCTTC.

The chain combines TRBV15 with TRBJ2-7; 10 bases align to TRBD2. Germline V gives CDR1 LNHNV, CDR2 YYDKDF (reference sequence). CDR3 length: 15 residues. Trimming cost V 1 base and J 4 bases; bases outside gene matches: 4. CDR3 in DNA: TGTGCCACCAGCAGAGGAACTAGCGGGGAGTACGAGCAGTACTTC. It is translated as CATSRGTSGEYEQYF.

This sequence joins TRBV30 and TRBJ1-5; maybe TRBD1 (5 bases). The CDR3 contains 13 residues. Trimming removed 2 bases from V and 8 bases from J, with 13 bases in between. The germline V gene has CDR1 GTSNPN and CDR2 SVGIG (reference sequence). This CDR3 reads CAWSLGEGEPQHF. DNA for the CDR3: TGTGCCTGGAGTCTAGGGGAGGGCGAGCCCCAGCATTTT.

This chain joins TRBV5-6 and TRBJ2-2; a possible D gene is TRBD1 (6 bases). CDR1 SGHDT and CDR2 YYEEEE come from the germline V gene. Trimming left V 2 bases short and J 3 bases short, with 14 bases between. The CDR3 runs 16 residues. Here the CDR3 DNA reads TGTGCCAGCAGCTTCTACAGGGCGGAGGACACCGGGGAGCTGTTTTTT. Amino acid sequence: CASSFYRAEDTGELFF.

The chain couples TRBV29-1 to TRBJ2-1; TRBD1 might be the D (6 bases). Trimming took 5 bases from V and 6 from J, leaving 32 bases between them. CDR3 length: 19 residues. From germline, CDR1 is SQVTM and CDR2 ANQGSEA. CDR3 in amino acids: CSVSGTDLEGGLGSNEQFF. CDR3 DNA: TGCAGCGTTTCGGGAACGGATCTAGAAGGGGGATTAGGGTCCAATGAGCAGTTCTTC.

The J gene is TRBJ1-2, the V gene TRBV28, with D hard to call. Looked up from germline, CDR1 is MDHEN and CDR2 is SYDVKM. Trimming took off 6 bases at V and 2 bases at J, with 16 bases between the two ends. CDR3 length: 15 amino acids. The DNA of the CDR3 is TGTGCCAGCAGGGACGATCTTCTGGACAACTATGGCTACACCTTC. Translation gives CASRDDLLDNYGYTF.

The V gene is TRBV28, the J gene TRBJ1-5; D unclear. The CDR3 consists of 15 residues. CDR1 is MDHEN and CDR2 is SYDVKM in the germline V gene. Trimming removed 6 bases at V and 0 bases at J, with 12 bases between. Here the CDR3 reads CASRGVQVSNQPQHF. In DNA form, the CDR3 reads TGTGCCAGCAGGGGAGTTCAAGTTAGCAATCAGCCCCAGCATTTT.

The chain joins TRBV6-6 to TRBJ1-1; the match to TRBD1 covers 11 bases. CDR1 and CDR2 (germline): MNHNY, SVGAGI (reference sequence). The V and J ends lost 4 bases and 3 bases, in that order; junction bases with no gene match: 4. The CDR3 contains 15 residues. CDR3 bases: TGTGCCAGCAGTTCGGACAGGGGGCTTTACACTGAAGCTTTCTTT. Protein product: CASSSDRGLYTEAFF.

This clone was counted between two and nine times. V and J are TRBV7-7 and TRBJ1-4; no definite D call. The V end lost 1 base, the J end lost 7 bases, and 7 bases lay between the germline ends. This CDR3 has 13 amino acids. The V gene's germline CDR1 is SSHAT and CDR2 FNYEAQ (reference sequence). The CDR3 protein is CASSLVAGEKLFF. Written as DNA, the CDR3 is TGTGCCAGCAGCTTAGTAGCGGGTGAAAAACTGTTTTTT.

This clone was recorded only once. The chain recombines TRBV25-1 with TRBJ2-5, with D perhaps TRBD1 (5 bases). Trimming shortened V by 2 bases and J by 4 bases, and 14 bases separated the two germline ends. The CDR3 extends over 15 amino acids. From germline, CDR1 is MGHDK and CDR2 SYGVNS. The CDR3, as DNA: TGTGCCAGCAGTGAACTTTTGTCAGGGTCAGAGACCCAGTACTTC. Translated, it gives CASSELLSGSETQYF.

This CDR3 is CASSWDDNNEQFF. CDR3 bases: TGCGCCAGCAGTTGGGACGACAACAATGAGCAGTTCTTC. The chain employs TRBV5-1 and TRBJ2-1; perhaps D is TRBD1 or TRBD2 (5 bases each). Germline V gene sequence: CDR1 SGHRS, CDR2 YFSETQ. The CDR3 runs 13 residues. The V end was cut by 5 bases, the J end by 5 bases, with 11 bases between.

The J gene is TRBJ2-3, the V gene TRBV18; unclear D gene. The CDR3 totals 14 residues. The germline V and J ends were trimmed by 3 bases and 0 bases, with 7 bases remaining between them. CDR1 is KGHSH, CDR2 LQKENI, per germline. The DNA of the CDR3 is TGTGCCAGCTCACCCGCTGTAAGCACAGATACGCAGTATTTT. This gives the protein CASSPAVSTDTQYF.

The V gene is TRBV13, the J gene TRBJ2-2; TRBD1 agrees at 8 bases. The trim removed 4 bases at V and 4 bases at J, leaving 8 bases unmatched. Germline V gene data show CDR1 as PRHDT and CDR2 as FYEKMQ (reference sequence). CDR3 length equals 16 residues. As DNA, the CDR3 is TGTGCCAGCAGCTCGTGGACAGGGTTGGGCACCGGGGAGCTGTTTTTT. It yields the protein CASSSWTGLGTGELFF. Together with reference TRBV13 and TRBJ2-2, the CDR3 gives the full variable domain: AAGVIQSPRHLIKEKRETATLKCYPIPRHDTVYWYQQGPGQDPQFLISFYEKMQSDKGSIPDRFSAQQFSDYHSELNMSSLELGDSALYFCASSSWTGLGTGELFFGEGSRLTVL.

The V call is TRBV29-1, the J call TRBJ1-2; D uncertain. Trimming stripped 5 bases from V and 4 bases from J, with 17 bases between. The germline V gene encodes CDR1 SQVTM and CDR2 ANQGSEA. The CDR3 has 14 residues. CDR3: CSVLFFGHPYGYTF. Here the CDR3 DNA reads TGCAGCGTTTTATTCTTTGGGCATCCCTATGGCTACACCTTC.

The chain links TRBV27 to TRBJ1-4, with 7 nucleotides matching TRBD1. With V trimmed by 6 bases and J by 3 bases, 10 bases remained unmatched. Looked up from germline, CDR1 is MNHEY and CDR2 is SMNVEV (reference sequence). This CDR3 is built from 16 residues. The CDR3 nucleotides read TGTGCCAGCAGGGACTCCCCGGGACAGTCTAATGAAAAACTGTTTTTT. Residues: CASRDSPGQSNEKLFF.